This record covers a single T cell receptor beta chain. The CDR3 covers 16 residues. V was clipped by 3 bases and J by 6 bases; unmatched bases: 13. CDR1 and CDR2 from the germline V gene are LGHNA and YSLEER. Method: immunoSEQ multiplex PCR; TCRdb's copy keeps in-frame clones and lacks some. Counted here are 150,000 to 200,000 clones, 65% to 90% occurring once; the ten biggest clones make up 12%. Assignment of participants to cohorts was predicated upon participant-reported clinical history. Donors in Cohort 3 counted as recovered after two negative PCRs, clearance, or symptom resolution. This specimen belongs to a study of blood T cell repertoires in COVID-19. On the study more broadly: Collection of acute and convalescent COVID-19 samples took place in the United States, Italy and Spain. Sample material is recorded as cDNA or gDNA derived from T cells, B-cell-depleted T cells, or PBMCs.

This chain joins TRBV4-3 and TRBJ1-2; 7 bases are shared with TRBD1. The sample comprised PBMCs or T cells enriched from blood (not recorded which). The receptor was derived from a man aged 40-49 years who had recovered from COVID-19. The CDR3 bases are TGCGCCAGCAGCCATTCATTTGGACAGGCCCCGGATGGCTACACCTTC. Translation gives CASSHSFGQAPDGYTF.